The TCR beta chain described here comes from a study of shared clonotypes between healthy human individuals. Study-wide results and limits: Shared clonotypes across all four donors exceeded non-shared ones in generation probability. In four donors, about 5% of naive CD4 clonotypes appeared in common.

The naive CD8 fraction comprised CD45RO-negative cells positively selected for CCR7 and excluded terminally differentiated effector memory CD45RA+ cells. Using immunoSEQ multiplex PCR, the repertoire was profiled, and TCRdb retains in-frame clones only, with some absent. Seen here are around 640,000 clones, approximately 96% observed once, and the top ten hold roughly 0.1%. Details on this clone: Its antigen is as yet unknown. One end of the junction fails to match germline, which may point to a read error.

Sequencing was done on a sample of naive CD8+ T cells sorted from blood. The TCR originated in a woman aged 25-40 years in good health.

The chain's CDR3 is CASPEPPGNTIYF. The CDR3 nucleotides are TGTGCCAGCCCGGAACCACCTGGGAACACCATATATTTT. The chain combines TRBV13 with TRBJ1-3, with D unresolved. From germline, CDR1 is PRHDT and CDR2 FYEKMQ (reference sequence). This CDR3 contains 13 residues. Complete variable domain (other parts from reference TRBV13 and TRBJ1-3): AAGVIQSPRHLIKEKRETATLKCYPIPRHDTVYWYQQGPGQDPQFLISFYEKMQSDKGSIPDRFSAQQFSDYHSELNMSSLELGDSALYFCASPEPPGNTIYFGEGSWLTVV.